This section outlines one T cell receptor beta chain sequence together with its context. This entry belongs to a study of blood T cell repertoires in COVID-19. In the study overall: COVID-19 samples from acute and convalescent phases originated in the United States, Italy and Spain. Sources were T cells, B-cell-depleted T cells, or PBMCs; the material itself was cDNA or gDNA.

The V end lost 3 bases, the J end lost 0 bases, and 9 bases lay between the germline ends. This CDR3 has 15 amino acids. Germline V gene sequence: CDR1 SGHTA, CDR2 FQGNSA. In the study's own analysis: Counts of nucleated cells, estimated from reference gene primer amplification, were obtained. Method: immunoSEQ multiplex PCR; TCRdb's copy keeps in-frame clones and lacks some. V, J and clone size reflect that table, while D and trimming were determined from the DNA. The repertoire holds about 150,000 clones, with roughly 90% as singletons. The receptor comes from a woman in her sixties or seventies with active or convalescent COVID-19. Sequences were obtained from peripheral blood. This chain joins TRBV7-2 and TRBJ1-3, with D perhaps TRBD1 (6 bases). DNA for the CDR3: TGTGCCAGCAGCTTTACAGGGAGCTCTGGAAACACCATATATTTT. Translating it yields CASSFTGSSGNTIYF.